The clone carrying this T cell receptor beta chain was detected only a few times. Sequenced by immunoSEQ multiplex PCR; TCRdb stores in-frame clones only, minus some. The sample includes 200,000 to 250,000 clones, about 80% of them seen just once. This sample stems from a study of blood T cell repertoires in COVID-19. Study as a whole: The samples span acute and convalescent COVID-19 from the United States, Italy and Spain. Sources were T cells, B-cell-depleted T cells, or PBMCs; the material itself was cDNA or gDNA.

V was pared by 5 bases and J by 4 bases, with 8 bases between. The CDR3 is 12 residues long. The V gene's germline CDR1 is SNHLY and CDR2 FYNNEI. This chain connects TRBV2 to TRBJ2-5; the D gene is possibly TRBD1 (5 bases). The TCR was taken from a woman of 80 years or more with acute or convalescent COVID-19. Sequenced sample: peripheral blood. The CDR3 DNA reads TGTGCCAGCAGTACAGGATCAGAGACCCAGTACTTC. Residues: CASSTGSETQYF.